The 17 T cell receptor beta chains below were found in one sample sequenced in a study of a mutant IDH1 vaccine in newly diagnosed glioma. Generated by immunoSEQ multiplex PCR, the TCRdb table keeps only in-frame clones and is missing some. The sample has some 95,000 clones, 80% seen once. Time point denoted: baseline, week 1 (first vaccination visit). Treatment: pre-vaccination baseline after standard-of-care therapy. The input for sequencing was PBMCs, taken from a glioma patient treated with radiotherapy, temozolomide or both. These receptors originate from a man between 35 and 55 years old with glioma.

The chain uses TRBV4-2 and TRBJ2-2; 9 positions match TRBD2. The germline CDR1 and CDR2 sequences are LGHNA and YNFKEQ. The CDR3 length is 19 residues. V shed 1 base, J shed 5 bases, and the junction held 14 bases outside the gene matches. The DNA of the CDR3 is TGTGCCAGCAGCCAAGTTGGGTTGGGGCTAGCGGGAAATACCGGGGAGCTGTTTTTT. Amino acid sequence: CASSQVGLGLAGNTGELFF.

This chain uses TRBV18 with TRBJ1-6, with D possibly TRBD1 on 6 matching bases. Germline V CDR1 and CDR2: KGHSH, LQKENI. The CDR3 has 14 amino acids. Trimming took off 3 bases at V and 9 bases at J, with 12 bases between the two ends. DNA of the CDR3: TGTGCCAGCTCACCGGGGGCAGCAAGTTCACCCCTCCACTTT. Translated: CASSPGAASSPLHF.

Only a few counts were recorded for this clone. The rearrangement uses TRBV6-5 and TRBJ1-6; D possibly corresponds to TRBD1 (5 bases). The germline CDR1 and CDR2 sequences are MNHEY and SVGAGI. V lost 7 bases to trimming and J lost 6 bases, with 10 bases between them. CDR3 size: 13 residues. The CDR3 loop reads CASTGLVNSPLHF. CDR3 DNA: TGTGCCAGCACAGGGTTGGTTAATTCACCCCTCCACTTT.

The chain employs TRBV7-2 and TRBJ2-5; no clear D gene. CDR3 size: 14 residues. CDR1 is SGHTA and CDR2 is FQGNSA in the germline V gene. V lost 2 bases and J lost 5, with 12 bases in between. The CDR3 here is CASSLRVIRETQYF. CDR3 DNA: TGTGCCAGCAGCTTACGGGTGATTCGGGAGACCCAGTACTTC. The full variable domain, its missing parts supplied by reference TRBV7-2 and TRBJ2-5, is GAGVSQSPSNKVTEKGKDVELRCDPISGHTALYWYRQSLGQGLEFLIYFQGNSAPDKSGLPSDRFSAERTGGSVSTLTIQRTQQEDSAVYLCASSLRVIRETQYFGPGTRLLVL.

This clone was seen just once. The CDR3 reads CASSLVRDRVPYNEQFF. CDR3 coding DNA: TGTGCCAGCAGCTTGGTCCGGGACAGGGTTCCGTACAATGAGCAGTTCTTC. The chain has TRBV5-6 and TRBJ2-1; 9 nucleotides match TRBD1. The germline V gene encodes CDR1 SGHDT and CDR2 YYEEEE. The CDR3 consists of 17 residues. The junction had 8 bases not matched to a gene; V was cut back by 0 bases and J by 4 bases.

The sample holds a few counts of this clone. The chain carries TRBV12-5 and TRBJ1-4; D gene uncertain. Germline loops: CDR1 LGHNT, CDR2 FRNRAP. V was pared by 11 bases and J by 6 bases, with 13 bases between. The length of the CDR3 is 12 residues. CDR3 in DNA: TGTGCTGTGCAAAGGGCCGATGAAAAACTGTTTTTT. It encodes CAVQRADEKLFF.

This clone has just one count. The CDR3 DNA follows: TGCAGCGTTGGGGGGCCAGGGGCCAACGTCCTGACTTTC. It yields the protein CSVGGPGANVLTF. The chain links TRBV29-1 to TRBJ2-6; possibly TRBD1 for D (6 bases). Germline lookup yields CDR1 SQVTM and CDR2 ANQGSEA. CDR3 length equals 13 residues. The V end was cut by 4 bases, the J end by 4 bases, with 8 bases between.

The V gene is TRBV6-1, the J gene TRBJ2-3; the D gene is possibly TRBD2 (6 bases). The CDR3 is made up of 16 amino acids. Germline values: CDR1 MNHNS, CDR2 SASEGT. V lost 4 bases and J lost 1, with 15 bases in between. CDR3 nucleotides: TGTGCCAGCAGTGCTAATAGCGGACTCGGCACAGATACGCAGTATTTT. Amino acids: CASSANSGLGTDTQYF.

The genes are TRBV11-2 and TRBJ2-1; 10 nucleotides match TRBD2. There are 16 residues in the CDR3. Germline V gene data show CDR1 as SGHAT and CDR2 as FQNNGV. J gave up 4 bases and V 1 base, and 4 bases lay outside the gene matches. CDR3 amino acids: CASSLGSGGSYNEQFF. The CDR3 DNA reads TGTGCCAGCAGCTTAGGTAGCGGGGGGAGTTACAATGAGCAGTTCTTC.

This clone was found a few times. The CDR3 loop is CASSYLEPNTGELFF. CDR3 in DNA: TGTGCCAGCAGTTACCTTGAGCCGAACACCGGGGAGCTGTTTTTT. The V and J genes are TRBV6-6 and TRBJ2-2; D is ambiguous. The CDR3 sequence is 15 residues long. Trimming took 2 bases from V and 0 from J, leaving 7 bases between them. CDR1 is MNHNY, CDR2 SVGAGI, per germline (reference sequence).

The chain has TRBV30 and TRBJ2-7; D not certain. Trimming removed 7 bases from V and 2 bases from J, with 12 bases in between. The CDR3 length is 12 residues. Germline lookup yields CDR1 GTSNPN and CDR2 SVGIG (reference sequence). CDR3 bases: TGTGCCTCGACCGGCGGAGCCTACGAGCAGTACTTC. Amino acid sequence: CASTGGAYEQYF.

V is TRBV4-2 and J is TRBJ1-2; 9 positions match TRBD1. The CDR3 runs 15 residues. The germline gives CDR1 LGHNA, CDR2 YNFKEQ. With V trimmed by 0 bases and J by 7 bases, 6 bases remained unmatched. The CDR3 loop reads CASSQDPGQGFGYTF. CDR3 sequence (DNA): TGTGCCAGCAGCCAAGATCCGGGACAGGGCTTTGGCTACACCTTC.

This chain links TRBV5-5 with TRBJ2-2; 8 bases fit TRBD2. The CDR3 runs 15 residues. CDR1 is SGHKS, CDR2 YYEKEE, per germline (reference sequence). V lost 4 bases, J lost 2 bases, and 4 bases stayed unmatched. Here the CDR3 reads CASSPGGGNTGELFF. Here the CDR3 DNA reads TGTGCCAGCAGCCCCGGGGGGGGAAACACCGGGGAGCTGTTTTTT.

The chain joins TRBV13 to TRBJ2-2; D remains unclear. The CDR3 runs 13 residues. Germline CDR1 reads PRHDT; CDR2 reads FYEKMQ (reference sequence). Trimming took off 4 bases at V and 5 bases at J, with 8 bases between the two ends. The CDR3 loop is CASSWGYTGELFF. CDR3 in DNA: TGTGCCAGCAGCTGGGGTTATACCGGGGAGCTGTTTTTT.

V gene TRBV5-1 combines with J gene TRBJ2-5, with 8 bases lining up with TRBD1. The J segment lost 1 base and the V segment lost 7 bases, leaving 9 bases of the junction unmatched. Germline V gene data show CDR1 as SGHRS and CDR2 as YFSETQ. This CDR3 spans 15 amino acids. CDR3 sequence reads: CASFITGTGQETQYF. The CDR3 DNA reads TGCGCCAGCTTTATAACTGGGACAGGCCAAGAGACCCAGTACTTC.

The chain joins TRBV10-1 to TRBJ2-2; unclear D gene. Between the trimmed V and J ends, which lost 7 bases and 2 bases, there was a span of 8 bases. Germline V lookup: CDR1 WNHNN, CDR2 SYGVQD (reference sequence). This CDR3 has 13 residues. CDR3 coding DNA: TGCGCCAGCAAACTCACTAACACCGGGGAGCTGTTTTTT. The encoded protein is CASKLTNTGELFF.

This clone was counted only a few times. The rearrangement links TRBV10-3 to TRBJ1-5, with 7 bases fitting TRBD1. This CDR3 contains 15 residues. Per the germline V gene, CDR1 is ENHRY and CDR2 is SYGVKD. V lost 6 bases to trimming and J lost 4 bases; unmatched junction nucleotides: 9. CDR3 nucleotide sequence: TGTGCCATCAGCGCACTGGGACAGATTAATCAGCCCCAGCATTTT. This encodes CAISALGQINQPQHF.